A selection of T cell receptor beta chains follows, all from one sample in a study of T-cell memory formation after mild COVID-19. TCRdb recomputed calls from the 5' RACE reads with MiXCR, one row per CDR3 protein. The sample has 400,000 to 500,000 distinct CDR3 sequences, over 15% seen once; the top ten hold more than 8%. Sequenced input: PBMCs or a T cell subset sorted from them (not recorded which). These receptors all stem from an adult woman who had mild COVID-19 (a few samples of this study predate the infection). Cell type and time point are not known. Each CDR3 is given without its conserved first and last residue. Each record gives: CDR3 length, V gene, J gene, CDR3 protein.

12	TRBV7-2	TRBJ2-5	ASSLGIEQETQY
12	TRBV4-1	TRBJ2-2	ASSQEDNTGELF
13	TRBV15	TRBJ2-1	ATSRGSGGPNEQF
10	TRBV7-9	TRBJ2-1	ASRGLANEQF
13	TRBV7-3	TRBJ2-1	ASSKQGIAVNEQF
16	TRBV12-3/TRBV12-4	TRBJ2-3	ASSLYGQAAWGADTQY
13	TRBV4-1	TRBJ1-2	ASSHPESGGYGYT
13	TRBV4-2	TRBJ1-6	ASSQELGYNSPLH
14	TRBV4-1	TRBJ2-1	ASSQKDRAANNEQF
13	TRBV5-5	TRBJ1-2	ASSLVSGGNYGYT
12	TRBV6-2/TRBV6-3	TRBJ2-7	ASSTGIGGYEQY
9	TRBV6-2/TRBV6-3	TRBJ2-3	ASSAFDTQY
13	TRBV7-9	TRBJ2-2	ASSFMGLNTGELF
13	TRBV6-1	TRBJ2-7	ASSEMGEGAYEQY
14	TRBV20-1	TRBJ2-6	SAAGTGASGANVLT
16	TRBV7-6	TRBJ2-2	ASSPTNRKGPNTGELF
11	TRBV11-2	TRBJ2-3	ASSLDLGEAQY
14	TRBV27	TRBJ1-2	ASSTSGGLGGRSYT
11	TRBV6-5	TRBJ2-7	ASSYGQHYEQY
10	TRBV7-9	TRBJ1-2	ASSFDSYGYT
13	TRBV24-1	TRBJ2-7	ATSQTEGASYEQY
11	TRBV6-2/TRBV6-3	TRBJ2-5	ASRLWGMETQY
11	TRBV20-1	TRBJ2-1	SASKAGGNEQF
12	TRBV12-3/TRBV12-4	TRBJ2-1	ASLLAGPYNEQF
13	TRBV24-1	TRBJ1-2	ATSDSRDRRNGYT
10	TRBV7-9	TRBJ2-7	ASNRDLYEQY
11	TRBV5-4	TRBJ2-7	ASSATGAGEQY
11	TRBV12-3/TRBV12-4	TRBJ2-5	ASSKDRRETQY
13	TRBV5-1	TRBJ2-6	ASSLSLSGANVLT
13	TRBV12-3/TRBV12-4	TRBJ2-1	ASSLGGLDYNEQF
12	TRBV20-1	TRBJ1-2	SAESRGANYGYT
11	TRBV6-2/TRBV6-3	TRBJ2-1	ASSYTSFNEQF
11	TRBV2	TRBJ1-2	ASCDFPWSGYT
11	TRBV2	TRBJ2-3	ASRGLAGYTQY
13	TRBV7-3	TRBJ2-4	ASSAGGRAKNIQY
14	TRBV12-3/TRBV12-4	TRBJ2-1	ASSLAPTGTLGEQF
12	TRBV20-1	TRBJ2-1	SAYPWGGANEQF
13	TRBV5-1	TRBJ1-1	ASRLGQGSNTEAF
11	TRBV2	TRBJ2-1	ATGGESYNEQF
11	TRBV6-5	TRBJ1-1	ASRTQGNTEAF
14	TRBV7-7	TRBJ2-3	ASSLGSGIPTDTQY
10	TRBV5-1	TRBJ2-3	ASRSSGYTQY
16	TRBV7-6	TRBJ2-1	ASSPYGRHRGRIYEQF
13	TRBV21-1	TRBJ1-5	ASSRTGYLGQPQH
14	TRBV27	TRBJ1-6	ASSPLLGGRNSPLH
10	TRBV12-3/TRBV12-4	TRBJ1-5	ASSSLYQPQH
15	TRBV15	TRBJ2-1	ATSTSGRGGSYNEQF
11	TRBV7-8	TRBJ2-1	ASSSTRDNEQF
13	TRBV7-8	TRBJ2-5	ASSPGTTPGETQY
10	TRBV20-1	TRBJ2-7	SAGGGTLEQY
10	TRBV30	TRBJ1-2	AWTWGYYGYT
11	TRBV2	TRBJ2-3	ASSWRETDTQY